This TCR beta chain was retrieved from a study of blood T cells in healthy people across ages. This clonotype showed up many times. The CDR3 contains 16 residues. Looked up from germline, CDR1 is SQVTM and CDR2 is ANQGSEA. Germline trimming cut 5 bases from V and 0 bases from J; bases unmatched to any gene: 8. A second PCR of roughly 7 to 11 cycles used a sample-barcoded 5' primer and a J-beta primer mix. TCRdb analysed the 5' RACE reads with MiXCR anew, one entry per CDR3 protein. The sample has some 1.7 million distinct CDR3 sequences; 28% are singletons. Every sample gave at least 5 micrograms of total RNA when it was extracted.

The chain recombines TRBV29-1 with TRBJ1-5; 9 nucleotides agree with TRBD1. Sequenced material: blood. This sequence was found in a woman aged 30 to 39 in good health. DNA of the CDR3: TGCAGCGTTAGGACCACAGGGGGCGATAGCAATCAGCCCCAGCATTTT. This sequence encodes CSVRTTGGDSNQPQHF. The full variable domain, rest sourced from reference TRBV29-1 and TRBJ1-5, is SAVISQKPSRDICQRGTSLTIQCQVDSQVTMMFWYRQQPGQSLTLIATANQGSEATYESGFVIDKFPISRPNLTFSTLTVSNMSPEDSSIYLCSVRTTGGDSNQPQHFGDGTRLSIL.